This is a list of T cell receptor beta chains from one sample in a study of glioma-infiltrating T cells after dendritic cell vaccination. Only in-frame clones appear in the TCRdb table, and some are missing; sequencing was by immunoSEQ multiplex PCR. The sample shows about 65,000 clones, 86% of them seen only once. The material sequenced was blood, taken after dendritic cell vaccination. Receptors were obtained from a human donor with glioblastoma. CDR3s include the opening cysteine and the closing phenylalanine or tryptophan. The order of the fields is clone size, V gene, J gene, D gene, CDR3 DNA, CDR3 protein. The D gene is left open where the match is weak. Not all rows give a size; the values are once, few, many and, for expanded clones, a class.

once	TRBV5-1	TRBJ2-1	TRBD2	TGCGCCAGCAGCTTGGGCCCAACCCGAACTAGCGGAAACTACAATGAGCAGTTCTTC	CASSLGPTRTSGNYNEQFF
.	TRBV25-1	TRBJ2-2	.	TGTGCCAGCAGTGGACTTGGGTTGAACACCGGGGAGCTGTTTTTT	CASSGLGLNTGELFF
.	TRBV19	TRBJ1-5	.	TGTGCCAGTAACATAAACAATCAGCCCCAGCATTTT	CASNINNQPQHF
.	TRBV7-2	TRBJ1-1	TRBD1	TGTGCCAGCAGCTTAAAGTGGGACAGGGGTGAAGCTTTCTTT	CASSLKWDRGEAFF
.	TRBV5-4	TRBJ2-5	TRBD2	TGTGCCAGCAGCTGGTCGGGAGGGGGGGCCGGTGAGACCCAGTACTTC	CASSWSGGGAGETQYF
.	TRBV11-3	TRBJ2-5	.	TGTGCCAGCAGCTTAGATTTGGGGGCAGGAGAGACCCAGTACTTC	CASSLDLGAGETQYF
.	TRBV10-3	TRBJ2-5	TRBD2	TGTGCCATCAGTGAGTTTGGGACTACAGAGACCCAGTACTTC	CAISEFGTTETQYF
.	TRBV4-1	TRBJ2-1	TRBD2	TGCGCCAGCAGCCAAGACGGGGGGGCTTCCTACAATGAGCAGTTCTTC	CASSQDGGASYNEQFF
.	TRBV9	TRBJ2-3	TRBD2	TGTGCCAGCAGCCCTCACGGACTAGCGGGAGGCACAGATACGCAGTATTTT	CASSPHGLAGGTDTQYF
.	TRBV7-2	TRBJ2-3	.	TGTGCCAGCAGCTTAGCAGGCGGGACCGGGGATACGCAGTATTTT	CASSLAGGTGDTQYF
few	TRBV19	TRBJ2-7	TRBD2	TGTGCCAGTAGTATGAAAGGGACTAGCGGCTACGAGCAGTACTTC	CASSMKGTSGYEQYF
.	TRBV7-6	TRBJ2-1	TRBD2	TGTGCCAGCAGCTTAGCCCTAGCGGGAGTTTACAATGAGCAGTTCTTC	CASSLALAGVYNEQFF
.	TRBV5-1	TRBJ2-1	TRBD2	TGCGCCAGCAGCGCGGCGGGGGAACGCTCCTACAATGAGCAGTTCTTC	CASSAAGERSYNEQFF
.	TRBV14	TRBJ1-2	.	TGTGCCAGCAGCCCAGATCCCCGGGGGGCCAGCTATGGCTACACCTTC	CASSPDPRGASYGYTF
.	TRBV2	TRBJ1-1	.	TGTGCCAGCAGCCCGGGGTATGGCGGGGCCGACACTGAAGCTTTCTTT	CASSPGYGGADTEAFF
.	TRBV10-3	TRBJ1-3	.	TGTGCCATCAGTGTCGGGTCCTCTGGAAACACCATATATTTT	CAISVGSSGNTIYF
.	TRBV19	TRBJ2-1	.	TGTGCCAGTAGTCCCCTCCAGGGGTGGAATGAGCAGTTCTTC	CASSPLQGWNEQFF
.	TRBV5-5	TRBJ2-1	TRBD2	TGTGCCAGCAGTACTAGCGGGAGGGCCTTCTACAATGAGCAGTTCTTC	CASSTSGRAFYNEQFF
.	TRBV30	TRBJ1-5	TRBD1	TGTGCCTGGAGGTCCGGGACAGGGCGTCAGCCCCAGCATTTT	CAWRSGTGRQPQHF
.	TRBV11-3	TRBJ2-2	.	TGTGCCAGCGTCTCCCTTAATCGTTGGCGGGGGAACACCGGGGAGCTGTTTTTT	CASVSLNRWRGNTGELFF
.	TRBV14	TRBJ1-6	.	TGTGCCAGCAGCTGGGACATCTATAATTCACCCCTCCACTTT	CASSWDIYNSPLHF
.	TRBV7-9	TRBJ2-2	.	TGTGCCAGCAGCTCCCACTTGACAGGGAACACCGGGGAGCTGTTTTTT	CASSSHLTGNTGELFF
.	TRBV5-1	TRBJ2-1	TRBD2	TGCGCCAGCAGCTTGGAACTAGCGGGGGGTTACAATGAGCAGTTCTTC	CASSLELAGGYNEQFF
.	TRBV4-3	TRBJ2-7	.	TGCGCCAGCAGCCCAGGTGGAAGTTCCTACGAGCAGTACTTC	CASSPGGSSYEQYF
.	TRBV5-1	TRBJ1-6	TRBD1	TGCGCCAGCAGCGCGGCCGGGACAGGGAGTAATTCCCCCCTCCACTTT	CASSAAGTGSNSPLHF
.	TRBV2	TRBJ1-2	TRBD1	TGTGCCAGCCGAACCGTACAGGGGGCGAACGGCTATGGCTACACCTTC	CASRTVQGANGYGYTF
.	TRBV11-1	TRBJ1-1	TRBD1	TGTGCCAGCAGCTTGGCAGGGGGTACTGAAGCTTTCTTT	CASSLAGGTEAFF
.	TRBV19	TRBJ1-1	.	TGTGCCAGTAGCCATACAGGGTTGGGCACTGAAGCTTTCTTT	CASSHTGLGTEAFF
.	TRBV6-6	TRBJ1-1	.	TGTGCCAGCAGTAGAAATTCGGCTGAAGCTTTCTTT	CASSRNSAEAFF
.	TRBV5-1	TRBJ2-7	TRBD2	TGCGCCAGCAGCTTGGACGGCGGGGGGACCTTAAGCTACGAGCAGTACTTC	CASSLDGGGTLSYEQYF
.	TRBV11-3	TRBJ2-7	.	TGTGCCAGCACCTTCAGACAGGACTCCTACGAGCAGTACTTC	CASTFRQDSYEQYF
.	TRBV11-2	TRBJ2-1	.	TGTGCCAGCAGCTTAGTTTCCAGCGGCTACAATGAGCAGTTCTTC	CASSLVSSGYNEQFF